A single T cell receptor beta chain is shown here with its context. The data belong to a study of T cells in Graves' hyperthyroidism and ophthalmopathy. Study summary: Blood from the periphery was taken at initial diagnosis, before any treatment.

Trimming removed 8 bases at V and 0 bases at J, with 11 bases between. The length of the CDR3 is 13 residues. Germline-derived CDR1 and CDR2 are MDHEN and SYDVKM. Amplified TCR beta CDR3 regions derived from RNA transcripts. A first-round RT-PCR of the TCR CDR3 used the HTBI primer set. TCRdb re-derived calls from the multiplex PCR reads in MiXCR, one entry per CDR3 protein. The table lists 100,000 to 140,000 distinct CDR3 sequences, approximately 15% of them singletons. This TCR was sampled from a woman between 50 and 59 years old with Graves' hyperthyroidism. This chain connects TRBV28 to TRBJ2-7, with D possibly matching TRBD2 (5 bases). The material sequenced was blood. CDR3 coding DNA: TGTGCCAGCTCCGGGATTAACTCCTACGAGCAGTACTTC. Encoded protein: CASSGINSYEQYF.